The 8 T cell receptor beta chains listed next were all sequenced from one sample in a study of T-cell reconstitution after alpha-beta-depleted transplantation in children (dated by TCRdb to about 2016). The treatment or condition label of this sample denotes: allogeneic hematopoietic cell transplantation with graft depleted of TCRalphabeta T cells and CD19 B cells. Receptor libraries were prepared by PCR. The reads were generated on an Illumina HiSeq 2500. To normalize quantification of the TCRbeta repertoire, the TCR libraries were built with molecular barcoding that relied on unique molecular identifiers. TCRdb trimmed the raw reads at Q25, called clones with MiXCR and kept productive beta chains. CDR3 protein sequences are deduplicated, and each keeps its most common genes and DNA. This sample comprises about 980,000 distinct CDR3 sequences, about 31% of them detected only once. Approximately 30% of the sample lies in the top ten.

The specimen comprised PBMCs, mostly from graft donor cells, sampled 360 days after TCRalphabeta/CD19-depleted stem cell transplant. The receptors come from a boy in the first two years of life who had a stem cell transplant for SCID, so the T cells may come from the graft donor.

There are a few counts of this clonotype. The CDR3 region is CSAPTRVSRTQYF. The CDR3 DNA is TGCAGTGCCCCAACCCGCGTTTCTCGGACCCAGTACTTC. V gene TRBV20-1 combines with J gene TRBJ2-5; D gene unclear. V shed 6 bases and J shed 7 bases, with 18 bases lying between them. The CDR3 is 13 residues long. Germline V lookup: CDR1 DFQATT, CDR2 SNEGSKA (reference sequence).

This chain connects TRBV5-1 to TRBJ1-1; D is undetermined. CDR3 size: 11 residues. Trimming left V 10 bases short and J 3 bases short, with 10 bases between. Germline CDR1 is SGHRS and CDR2 is YFSETQ. The CDR3 nucleotides read TGCGCCTCTAAGCGGGACACTGAAGCTTTCTTT. It is translated as CASKRDTEAFF.

The chain uses TRBV24-1 and TRBJ2-2; D is ambiguous. Germline V lookup: CDR1 KGHDR, CDR2 SFDVKD. This CDR3 comprises 16 residues. V was shortened by 3 bases and J by 0 bases, with 10 bases between the two germline ends. The CDR3 nucleotides read TGTGCCACCAGTGATGTCGGACGGTCGAACACCGGGGAGCTGTTTTTT. Translating gives CATSDVGRSNTGELFF.

The chain joins TRBV6-5 to TRBJ2-3; 8 nucleotides agree with TRBD1. This CDR3 comprises 15 residues. Germline loops: CDR1 MNHEY, CDR2 SVGAGI. Trimming at V came to 6 bases and at J to 4 bases, leaving 9 bases not matched to a gene. CDR3 in DNA: TGTGCCAGCAGGGGCCAGGGGGCGAGGGCAGATACGCAGTATTTT. Translating it yields CASRGQGARADTQYF.

This rearrangement joins TRBV15 to TRBJ2-2; D gene uncertain. The germline V gene encodes CDR1 LNHNV and CDR2 YYDKDF (reference sequence). V lost 5 bases to trimming and J lost 3 bases, with 16 bases between them. CDR3 length: 16 amino acids. The CDR3 region is CATSPRRRGYTGELFF. The DNA of the CDR3 is TGTGCCACCAGCCCTCGACGGCGAGGATACACCGGGGAGCTGTTTTTT.

This clonotype was observed a few times. The chain carries TRBV2 and TRBJ2-6; D perhaps matches TRBD2 (5 bases). This CDR3 region has 17 residues. The germline V gene encodes CDR1 SNHLY and CDR2 FYNNEI. V lost 6 bases to trimming and J lost 0 bases, with 15 bases between them. Here the CDR3 reads CASRERTASSGANVLTF. Written as DNA, the CDR3 is TGTGCCAGCAGGGAGCGGACGGCCAGCTCTGGGGCCAACGTCCTGACTTTC.

This clonotype was detected a few times. This chain joins TRBV12-3 or TRBV12-4 and TRBJ2-2; TRBD1 agrees at 8 bases. J gave up 5 bases and V 6 bases, and 8 bases lay outside the gene matches. The CDR3 has 15 amino acids. The CDR3 DNA reads TGTGCCAGCAGAACAGGGACAGGAGGTACCGGGGAGCTGTTTTTT. Protein: CASRTGTGGTGELFF.

V gene TRBV4-2 combines with J gene TRBJ1-3, with 10 bases fitting TRBD1. J lost 10 bases, V lost 4 bases, and 16 bases had no gene match. From germline, CDR1 is LGHNA and CDR2 YNFKEQ. The CDR3 contains 17 residues. DNA for the CDR3: TGTGCCAGCAGCCTAAAGAAGGGGGGGACAGGGGTTAAGACCATATATTTT. Residues: CASSLKKGGTGVKTIYF.